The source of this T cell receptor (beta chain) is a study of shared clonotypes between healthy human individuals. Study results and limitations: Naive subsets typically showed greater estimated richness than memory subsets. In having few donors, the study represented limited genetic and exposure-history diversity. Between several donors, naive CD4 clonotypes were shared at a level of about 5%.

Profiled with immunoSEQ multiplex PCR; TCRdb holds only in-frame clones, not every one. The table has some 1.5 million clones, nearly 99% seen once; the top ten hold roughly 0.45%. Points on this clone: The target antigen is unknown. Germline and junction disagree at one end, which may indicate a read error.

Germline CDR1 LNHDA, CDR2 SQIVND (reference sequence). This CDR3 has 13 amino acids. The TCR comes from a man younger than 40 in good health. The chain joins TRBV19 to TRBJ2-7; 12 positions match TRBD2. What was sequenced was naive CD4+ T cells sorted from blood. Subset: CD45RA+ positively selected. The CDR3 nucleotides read TGTGCCAGTAGTACTAAGACTAGCGGGAGTAGTGTCTTC. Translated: CASSTKTSGSSVF.